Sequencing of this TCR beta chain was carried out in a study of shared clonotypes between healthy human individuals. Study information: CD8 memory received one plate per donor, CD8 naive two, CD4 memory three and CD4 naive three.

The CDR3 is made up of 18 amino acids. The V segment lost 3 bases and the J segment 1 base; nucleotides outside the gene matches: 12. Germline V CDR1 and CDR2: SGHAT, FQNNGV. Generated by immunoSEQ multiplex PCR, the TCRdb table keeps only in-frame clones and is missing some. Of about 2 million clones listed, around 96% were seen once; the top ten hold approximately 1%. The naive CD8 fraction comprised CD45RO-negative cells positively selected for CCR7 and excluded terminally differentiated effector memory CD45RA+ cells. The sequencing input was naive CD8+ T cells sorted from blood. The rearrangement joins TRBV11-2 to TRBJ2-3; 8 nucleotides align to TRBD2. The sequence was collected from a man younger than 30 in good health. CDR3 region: CASSFGTVAGLRTDTQYF. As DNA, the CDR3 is TGTGCCAGCAGCTTTGGGACCGTAGCGGGGCTCCGCACAGATACGCAGTATTTT.